The clone carrying this TCR beta chain was counted between two and nine times. Its cognate antigen is unknown. This CDR3 has 12 residues. With V trimmed by 5 bases and J by 10 bases, 6 bases remained unmatched. The germline V gene has CDR1 MNHEY and CDR2 SVGAGI. The data were taken from a study of identical twins. The study, taken as a whole, reports: Conclusions relied on cross-sectional statistical analysis, not following the same donors. There is a chance that invariant MAIT and iNKT cells partially muddied zero-insertion analyses.

TCRdb reprocessed the 5' RACE reads with MiXCR, giving one entry per CDR3 protein. Of around 480,000 distinct CDR3 sequences listed, roughly an eighth are singletons. This same sample was also part of a study on yellow fever vaccine responses in identical twins.

The sequencing input was CD4+ T cells sorted from blood. The clonotype comes from a woman between 18 and 29 years old in good health. The chain joins TRBV6-5 to TRBJ2-5; 8 nucleotides line up with TRBD1. The chain's CDR3 is CASSGQGRDQYF. Written as DNA, the CDR3 is TGTGCCAGCAGTGGACAGGGACGTGACCAGTACTTC.